Below are 23 T cell receptor beta chains sequenced from a single sample in a study of vaccination effects on CD4 cells after COVID-19. Antigen-specific CD4+ T cell clonotypes were called by their expansion after viral peptide-pool culture in ViraFEST. The authors isolated CD4+ T cells after approximately 9 days of culture. The participants, recipients of two vaccine doses, got either BNT162b2 or mRNA-1273. The antigens for these receptors are not known. Produced via immunoSEQ multiplex PCR; TCRdb's table is partial and in-frame only. There are tens of thousands of clones in the sample; more than 65% occur only once, and approximately 10% lies in the top ten. This sample comprised CD4+ T cells from PBMCs cultured with HCoV-NL63 spike peptides, obtained after COVID-19 vaccination. The receptors come from a human donor who received a COVID-19 vaccine.

This clone was counted once. This chain links TRBV7-9 with TRBJ1-2; TRBD1 might be the D (6 bases). CDR1 SEHNR and CDR2 FQNEAQ come from the germline V gene (reference sequence). CDR3 size: 15 residues. V lost 1 base and J lost 4, with 13 bases in between. CDR3 loop: CASSLGQDPFYGYTF. DNA for the CDR3: TGTGCCAGCAGCTTAGGACAGGACCCCTTCTATGGCTACACCTTC.

V is TRBV7-2 and J is TRBJ2-3; TRBD2 agrees at 8 bases. The CDR3 spans 15 residues. J was trimmed by 6 bases and V by 2 bases; bases with no gene match: 7. The germline CDR1 and CDR2 sequences are SGHTA and FQGNSA. CDR3 sequence reads: CASSLQTSAVDTQYF. CDR3 in DNA: TGTGCCAGCAGCTTACAGACTAGCGCGGTGGATACGCAGTATTTT.

The genes are TRBV20-1 and TRBJ1-3; D not certain. The CDR3 consists of 11 residues. Trimming pared 3 bases from V and 4 bases from J, leaving 4 bases between. Germline V lookup: CDR1 DFQATT, CDR2 SNEGSKA (reference sequence). CDR3 nucleotides: TGCAGTGCTAGTCCCGGAAACACCATATATTTT. Its protein is CSASPGNTIYF.

The chain recombines TRBV3-1 (or the pseudogene TRBV3-2) with TRBJ1-3; a weak D match, TRBD1 (6 bases). The CDR3 extends over 15 amino acids. V gave up 4 bases and J gave up 0 bases, with 10 bases separating them. Germline V CDR1 and CDR2: LGHDT, YNNKEL (reference sequence). The CDR3 region has the DNA TGTGCCAGCAGCCCCTTAGGGGGCTCTGGAAACACCATATATTTT. Protein sequence: CASSPLGGSGNTIYF.

The chain is built from TRBV6-1 and TRBJ2-3, with D possibly TRBD2 on 7 matching bases. Trimming shortened V by 4 bases and J by 1 base, and 21 bases separated the two germline ends. Germline CDR1 reads MNHNS; CDR2 reads SASEGT. The CDR3 is 18 amino acids. The CDR3 bases are TGTGCCAGCAGTGCCCCGAAAGGGGGGGCCAGGGGCACAGATACGCAGTATTTT. Protein: CASSAPKGGARGTDTQYF.

The rearrangement links TRBV6-4 to TRBJ2-3, with 10 bases lining up with TRBD2. This CDR3 spans 15 amino acids. Looked up from germline, CDR1 is MRHNA and CDR2 is SNTAGT. After removal of 5 bases from V and 4 bases from J, the junction contained 6 bases not matched to a gene. CDR3 region: CASSKSGGAPDTQYF. As DNA, the CDR3 is TGTGCCAGCAGTAAAAGCGGGGGGGCCCCAGATACGCAGTATTTT.

Only one count was recorded for this clone. V usage is TRBV6-5 and J usage is TRBJ2-1; possible D gene TRBD1, 6 bases. The V gene lost 5 bases and the J gene lost 6 bases, with 14 bases spanning the gap. The V gene's germline CDR1 is MNHEY and CDR2 SVGAGI. The CDR3 is 14 residues long. For the CDR3, the DNA is TGTGCCAGCAGTCGCTCCTGGGGGCCCAATGAGCAGTTCTTC. It translates to CASSRSWGPNEQFF.

Note on this clone: One junction end disagrees with the germline gene, perhaps due to a read error. This chain uses TRBV27 with TRBJ1-5; 7 nucleotides align to TRBD1. Germline V gene sequence: CDR1 MNHEY, CDR2 SMNVEV (reference sequence). The CDR3 covers 16 residues. Here the CDR3 DNA reads TGTGCCAGCAGTTTATCCCAGGGACAGAGCAGTCAGCCCCAGCATTTT. As protein: CASSLSQGQSSQPQHF.

This chain connects TRBV7-2 to TRBJ2-7; 12 nucleotides match TRBD2. The length of the CDR3 is 17 residues. Germline V lookup: CDR1 SGHTA, CDR2 FQGNSA. V was clipped by 1 base and J by 1 base; unmatched bases: 5. The CDR3 region is CASSLDSSGRASYEQYF. In nucleotides, the CDR3 is TGTGCCAGCAGCTTAGACTCTAGCGGGAGGGCTTCCTACGAGCAGTACTTC.

The chain employs TRBV10-2 and TRBJ2-3; no firm D call. Between the trimmed V and J ends, which lost 3 bases and 2 bases, there was a span of 3 bases. In germline, CDR1 is WSHSY, CDR2 SAAADI. The CDR3 runs to 12 residues. DNA for the CDR3: TGCGCCAGCAGTGACTACACAGATACGCAGTATTTT. Protein product: CASSDYTDTQYF.

In its sample, this clone was seen a few times. The chain uses TRBV30 and TRBJ1-2, with D unclear. Germline CDR1 is GTSNPN and CDR2 is SVGIG (reference sequence). There are 14 residues in the CDR3. V was trimmed by 0 bases and J by 6 bases, leaving 14 bases between them. CDR3 bases: TGTGCCTGGAGTGTATTATATAGTCGGAATGGCTACACCTTC. Its protein product is CAWSVLYSRNGYTF.

This clone was picked up a small number of times. The V gene is TRBV4-1, the J gene TRBJ2-7; D remains unclear. Germline-derived CDR1 and CDR2 are MGHRA and YSYEKL. V lost 1 base and J 2 bases, leaving 6 bases between the germline ends. The CDR3 contains 13 residues. CDR3 coding DNA: TGCGCCAGCAGCCAAGTTCCGGCCTACGAGCAGTACTTC. Amino acid sequence: CASSQVPAYEQYF.

V and J are TRBV19 and TRBJ1-5; no clear D gene. Germline CDR1 is LNHDA and CDR2 is SQIVND (reference sequence). V lost 6 bases and J 0 bases, leaving 6 bases between the germline ends. This CDR3 has 13 amino acids. The chain's CDR3 is CASRADSNQPQHF. As DNA, the CDR3 is TGTGCCAGTAGGGCAGATAGCAATCAGCCCCAGCATTTT.

The V call is TRBV6-1, the J call TRBJ2-7, with TRBD1 as a possible D gene (6 bases). Germline-derived CDR1 and CDR2 are MNHNS and SASEGT. The CDR3 contains 17 residues. With 4 bases removed from V and 6 bases from J, the gap between germline ends came to 25 bases. The chain's CDR3 is CASSVVSVGTKNGEQYF. For the CDR3, the DNA is TGTGCCAGCAGTGTTGTGTCTGTTGGGACAAAAAACGGCGAGCAGTACTTC.

This clone was detected only once. V gene TRBV10-1 combines with J gene TRBJ1-1, with a possible D match to TRBD1 (6 bases). The germline CDR1 and CDR2 sequences are WNHNN and SYGVQD (reference sequence). The CDR3 sequence is 13 residues long. The V and J ends lost 5 bases and 3 bases respectively, with 10 bases between them. The CDR3 sequence: CASSRQAYTEAFF. Here the CDR3 DNA reads TGCGCCAGCAGTAGACAGGCGTACACTGAAGCTTTCTTT.

The rearrangement joins TRBV5-5 to TRBJ2-7; the match to TRBD1 covers 9 bases. The CDR3 spans 16 residues. CDR1 and CDR2 from the germline V gene are SGHKS and YYEKEE (reference sequence). The J segment lost 2 bases and the V segment lost 0 bases, leaving 6 bases of the junction unmatched. Here the CDR3 DNA reads TGTGCCAGCAGCTTGGGTCCTGGGACAGGGCCCTACGAGCAGTACTTC. Residues: CASSLGPGTGPYEQYF.

By share, this clone ranks as medium-sized. The rearrangement links TRBV18 to TRBJ2-3, with a possible D match to TRBD2 (6 bases). This CDR3 is built from 15 residues. The ends were cut back, 5 bases at V and 0 bases at J, with 12 bases in the middle. Germline CDR1 KGHSH, CDR2 LQKENI. The CDR3 spells CASSEDYLSTDTQYF. CDR3 DNA: TGTGCCAGCTCAGAGGACTACCTCAGCACAGATACGCAGTATTTT.

The V and J genes are TRBV5-1 and TRBJ1-2; D might be TRBD1 (5 bases). Per the germline V gene, CDR1 is SGHRS and CDR2 is YFSETQ. Trimming took off 0 bases at V and 9 bases at J, with 18 bases between the two ends. The CDR3 spans 15 residues. This CDR3 is CASSLEPQGPYRYTF. DNA for the CDR3: TGCGCCAGCAGCTTGGAGCCGCAGGGACCATATCGCTACACCTTC.

This chain joins TRBV6-5 and TRBJ2-7; D unresolved. V lost 2 bases and J 5 bases, leaving 4 bases between the germline ends. The CDR3 is 11 residues long. Germline lookup yields CDR1 MNHEY and CDR2 SVGAGI. The CDR3 is CASSYGDEQYF. CDR3 nucleotide sequence: TGTGCCAGCAGTTACGGAGACGAGCAGTACTTC.

The rearrangement joins TRBV5-4 to TRBJ2-3; D might be TRBD1 (6 bases). V was shortened by 0 bases and J by 5 bases, with 13 bases between the two germline ends. The CDR3 has 15 residues. CDR1 and CDR2 (germline): SGHNT, YYREEE (reference sequence). DNA for the CDR3: TGTGCCAGCAGCTTGGCCGGGACACACAGAGATACGCAGTATTTT. Translated: CASSLAGTHRDTQYF. The full variable domain, with the rest looked up from reference TRBV5-4 and TRBJ2-3, is ETGVTQSPTHLIKTRGQQVTLRCSSQSGHNTVSWYQQALGQGPQFIFQYYREEENGRGNFPPRFSGLQFPNYSSELNVNALELDDSALYLCASSLAGTHRDTQYFGPGTRLTVL.

The chain joins TRBV5-4 to TRBJ2-2; TRBD2 is a possible D gene (7 bases). The V end lost 4 bases, the J end lost 5 bases, and 18 bases lay between the germline ends. CDR1 is SGHNT, CDR2 YYREEE, per germline (reference sequence). This CDR3 is 16 amino acids long. CDR3: CASSAPPGEGTGELFF. Here the CDR3 DNA reads TGTGCCAGCAGCGCACCCCCAGGGGAGGGTACCGGGGAGCTGTTTTTT.

For the CDR3, the DNA is TGTGCCAGCAGTTACTCAGGGGGGGACTATGGCTACACCTTC. This encodes CASSYSGGDYGYTF. V is TRBV6-5 and J is TRBJ1-2, with a weak D call TRBD1 (6 bases). This CDR3 region has 14 residues. Germline CDR1 and CDR2: MNHEY and SVGAGI. V was clipped by 0 bases and J by 3 bases, with 8 bases between them.

The V and J genes are TRBV5-1 and TRBJ2-1; perhaps TRBD2 as D (5 bases). V lost 1 base and J lost 5, with 19 bases in between. The CDR3 totals 17 residues. CDR1 and CDR2 (germline): SGHRS, YFSETQ. The CDR3 coding sequence is TGCGCCAGCAGCTTGTCCCCTCTAGGGTTGGGAGACAATGAGCAGTTCTTC. Translating gives CASSLSPLGLGDNEQFF.